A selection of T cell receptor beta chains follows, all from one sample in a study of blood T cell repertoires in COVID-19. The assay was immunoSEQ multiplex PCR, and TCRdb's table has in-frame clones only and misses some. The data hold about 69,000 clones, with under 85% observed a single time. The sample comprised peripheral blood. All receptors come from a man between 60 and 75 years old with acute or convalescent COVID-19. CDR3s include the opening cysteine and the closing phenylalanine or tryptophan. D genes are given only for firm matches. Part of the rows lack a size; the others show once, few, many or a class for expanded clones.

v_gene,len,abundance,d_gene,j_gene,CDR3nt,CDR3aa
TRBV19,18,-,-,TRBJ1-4,TGTGCCAGTAGTATTCCGGAGCAGGCCTTGGACAGTGGTGAAAAACTGTTTTTT,CASSIPEQALDSGEKLFF
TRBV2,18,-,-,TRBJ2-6,TGTGCCAGCAGTGAATTGCGGGGAAGGGTCTCTGGGGCCAACGTCCTGACTTTC,CASSELRGRVSGANVLTF
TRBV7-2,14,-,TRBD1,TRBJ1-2,TGTGCCAGCAGCCCGGACAGGGCCAGCTATGGCTACACCTTC,CASSPDRASYGYTF
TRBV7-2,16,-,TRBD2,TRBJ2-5,TGTGCCAGCAGCTTATCGTTAGCGGGGGGTGGGGAGACCCAGTACTTC,CASSLSLAGGGETQYF
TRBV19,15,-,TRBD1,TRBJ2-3,TGTGCCAGTTCAACCGGGACAGTCGGAACAGATACGCAGTATTTT,CASSTGTVGTDTQYF
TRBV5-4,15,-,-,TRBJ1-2,TGTGCCAGCAGCTTGGCGGCAGGGCCCAGGAGTGGCTACACCTTC,CASSLAAGPRSGYTF
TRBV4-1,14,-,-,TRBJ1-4,TGCGCCAGCACGAGCATTTGGGGGGGTGAAAAACTGTTTTTT,CASTSIWGGEKLFF
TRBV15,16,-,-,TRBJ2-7,TGTGCCACCAGCAGAGATCGTGGGGGAGGAACCAACGAGCAGTACTTC,CATSRDRGGGTNEQYF
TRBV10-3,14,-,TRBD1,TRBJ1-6,TGTGCCATCAGTGGGACAGGGTGGGGATCACCCCTCCACTTT,CAISGTGWGSPLHF
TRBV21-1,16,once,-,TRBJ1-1,-,CASSKVGLGSNTEAFF
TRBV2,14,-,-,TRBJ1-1,TGTGCCAGCAGCGCCCAGGGCCCAAACACTGAAGCTTTCTTT,CASSAQGPNTEAFF
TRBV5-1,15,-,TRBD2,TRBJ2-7,TGCGCCAGCAGCTTTCTTAGCGGGGGATCCTACGAGCAGTACTTC,CASSFLSGGSYEQYF
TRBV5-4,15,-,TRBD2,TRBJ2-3,TGTGCCAGCAGACGTAGCGGGGGGGCCAAAGATACGCAGTATTTT,CASRRSGGAKDTQYF
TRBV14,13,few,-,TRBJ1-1,TGTGCCAGCAGCCAAGTCAGGAACACTGAAGCTTTCTTT,CASSQVRNTEAFF
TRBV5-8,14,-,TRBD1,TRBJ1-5,TGTGCCAGCAGCTTCGACAGGGTAATACAGCCCCAGCATTTT,CASSFDRVIQPQHF
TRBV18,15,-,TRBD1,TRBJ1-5,TGTGCCAGCTCATCCGACAGGGGGAAAGGTCAGCCCCAGCATTTT,CASSSDRGKGQPQHF
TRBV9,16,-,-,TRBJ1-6,TGTGCCAGCAGCGTAGAAGGGAGCTCCTATAATTCACCCCTCCACTTT,CASSVEGSSYNSPLHF
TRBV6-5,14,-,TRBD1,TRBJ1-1,TGTGCCAGCAGCTCACAGGGGGACCACACTGAAGCTTTCTTT,CASSSQGDHTEAFF
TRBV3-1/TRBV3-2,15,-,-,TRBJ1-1,TGTGCCAGCAGCCAAGACCCGCCGGGGAACACTGAAGCTTTCTTT,CASSQDPPGNTEAFF
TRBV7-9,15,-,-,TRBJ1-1,TGTGCCAGCAGCGCACTAATACAACCGAACACTGAAGCTTTCTTT,CASSALIQPNTEAFF
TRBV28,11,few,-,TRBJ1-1,TGTGCCAGCAGTTTCCGGACAAAAGCTTTCTTT,CASSFRTKAFF
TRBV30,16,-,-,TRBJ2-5,TGTGCCTGGAGCGCCTGGACTGGCCTAAGGGAAGAGACCCAGTACTTC,CAWSAWTGLREETQYF
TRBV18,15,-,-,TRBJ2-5,TGTGCCAGCTCACCACCGAACAGGCCGAAAGAGACCCAGTACTTC,CASSPPNRPKETQYF
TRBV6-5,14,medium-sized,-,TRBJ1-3,TGTGCCAGCAGCCTGATTGGTCGGGGAAACACCATATATTTT,CASSLIGRGNTIYF
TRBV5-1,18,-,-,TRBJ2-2,TGCGCCAGCAGCTTGGTGCTTCAAGGGGGTCGGGACACCGGGGAGCTGTTTTTT,CASSLVLQGGRDTGELFF
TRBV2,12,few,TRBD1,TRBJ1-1,TGTGCCAGCGGGGGGACGACAGGGAAAGCTTTCTTT,CASGGTTGKAFF
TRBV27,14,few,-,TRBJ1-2,TGTGCCAGCCACGACAGTGGCCCTTCCCACGGCTACACCTTC,CASHDSGPSHGYTF
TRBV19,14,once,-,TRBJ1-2,TGTGCCAGTGTAAAGACAGGATCTAACTATGGCTACACCTTC,CASVKTGSNYGYTF
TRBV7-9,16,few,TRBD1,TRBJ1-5,TGTGCCAGCAGCCCTGGACAGGGAAGTGGCAATCAGCCCCAGCATTTT,CASSPGQGSGNQPQHF
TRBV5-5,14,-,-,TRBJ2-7,TGTGCCAGCAGCCCGCCCCAATCCAGCGCCGAGCAGTACTTC,CASSPPQSSAEQYF
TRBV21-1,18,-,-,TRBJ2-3,TGTGCCAGCAGCAACCGCAATCGGAACAGGGAAGCGACAGATACGCAGTATTTT,CASSNRNRNREATDTQYF
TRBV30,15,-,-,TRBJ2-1,TGTGCCTGGAGTGTTTTGCTGGGCAGGGCCAATGAGCAGTTCTTC,CAWSVLLGRANEQFF
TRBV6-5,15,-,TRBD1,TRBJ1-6,TGTGCCAGCAGTTACATGGGACAGGGTAATTCACCCCTCCACTTT,CASSYMGQGNSPLHF
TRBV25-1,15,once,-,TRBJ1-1,TGTGCCAGCAGAAGTTTCGGAGGGTCGAGAACTGAAGCTTTCTTT,CASRSFGGSRTEAFF
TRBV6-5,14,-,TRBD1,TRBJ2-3,TGTGCCAGCAGGAGACAGGGAACCACAGATACGCAGTATTTT,CASRRQGTTDTQYF
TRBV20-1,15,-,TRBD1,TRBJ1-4,TGCAGTGCTAGTGGGACAGGGGCTTTCGGTGAAAAACTGTTTTTT,CSASGTGAFGEKLFF
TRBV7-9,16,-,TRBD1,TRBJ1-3,TGTGCCAGCAGGGATCGACAGGGGGCCGCTGGAAACACCATATATTTT,CASRDRQGAAGNTIYF
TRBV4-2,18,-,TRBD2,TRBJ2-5,TGTGCCAGCAGCCAAGATCTGAGACTAGCGGGGGGGCCAGAGACCCAGTACTTC,CASSQDLRLAGGPETQYF
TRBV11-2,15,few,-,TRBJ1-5,TGTGCCAGCAGCCAATTAAGCGGTCGCAATCAGCCCCAGCATTTT,CASSQLSGRNQPQHF
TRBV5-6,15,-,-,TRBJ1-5,TGTGCCAGCAGCTTGGCGGCGAGGGTGGGTCAGCCCCAGCATTTT,CASSLAARVGQPQHF
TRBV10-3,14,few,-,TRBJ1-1,TGTGCCATCAGGGAATCAGGGATGAACACTGAAGCTTTCTTT,CAIRESGMNTEAFF
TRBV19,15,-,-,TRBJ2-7,TGTGCCAGTAGTATTTGGGGGACAACCTCCTACGAGCAGTACTTC,CASSIWGTTSYEQYF
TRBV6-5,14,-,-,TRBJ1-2,TGTGCCAGCTCGCGCGCACAGGGCAACTATGGCTACACCTTC,CASSRAQGNYGYTF
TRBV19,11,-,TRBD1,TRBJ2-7,TGTGCCAGCAGGGACAGGGACGAGCAGTACTTC,CASRDRDEQYF
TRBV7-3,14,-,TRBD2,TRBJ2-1,TGTGCCAGCAGTAGGACTAGCGACTACAATGAGCAGTTCTTC,CASSRTSDYNEQFF
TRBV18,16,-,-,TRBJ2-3,TGTGCCAGCTCACCCCTGCTACAGGCCCCCACAGATACGCAGTATTTT,CASSPLLQAPTDTQYF
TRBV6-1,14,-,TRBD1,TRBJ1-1,TGTGCCAGCAGTGAAAGACAGGGAGGCACTGAAGCTTTCTTT,CASSERQGGTEAFF
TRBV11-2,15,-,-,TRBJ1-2,TGTGCCAGCAGCTTACAGGGGTCCTCAACCTATGGCTACACCTTC,CASSLQGSSTYGYTF
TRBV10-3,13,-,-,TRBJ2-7,TGTGCCATCAGTGAGTCCCTAGACTACGAGCAGTACTTC,CAISESLDYEQYF
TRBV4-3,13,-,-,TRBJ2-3,TGCGCCAGCAGCCAAGGTATGAGTGATACGCAGTATTTT,CASSQGMSDTQYF
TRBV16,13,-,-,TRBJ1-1,TGTGCCAGCAGCTACACAGTGAACACTGAAGCTTTCTTT,CASSYTVNTEAFF
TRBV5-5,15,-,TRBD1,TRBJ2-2,TGTGCCAGCAGCCCCGGACAGGTTGCCACCGGGGAGCTGTTTTTT,CASSPGQVATGELFF
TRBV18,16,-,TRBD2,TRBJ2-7,TGTGCCAGCTCACCACCCGTTATCGGGGGGGCCTACGAGCAGTACTTC,CASSPPVIGGAYEQYF